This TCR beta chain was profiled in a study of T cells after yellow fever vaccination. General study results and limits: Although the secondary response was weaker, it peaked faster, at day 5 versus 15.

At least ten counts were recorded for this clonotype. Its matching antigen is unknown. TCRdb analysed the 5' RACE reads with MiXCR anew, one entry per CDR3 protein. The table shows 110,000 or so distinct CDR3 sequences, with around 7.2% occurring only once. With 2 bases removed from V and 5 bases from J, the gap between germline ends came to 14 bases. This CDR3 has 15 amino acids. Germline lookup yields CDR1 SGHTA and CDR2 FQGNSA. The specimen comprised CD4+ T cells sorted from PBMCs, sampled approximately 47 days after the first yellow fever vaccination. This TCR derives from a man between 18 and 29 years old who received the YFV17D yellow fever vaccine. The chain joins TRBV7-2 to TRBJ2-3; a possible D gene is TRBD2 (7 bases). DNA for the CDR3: TGTGCCAGCAGCTTAAGGGGGGGGGAAGGAGATACGCAGTATTTT. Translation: CASSLRGGEGDTQYF.